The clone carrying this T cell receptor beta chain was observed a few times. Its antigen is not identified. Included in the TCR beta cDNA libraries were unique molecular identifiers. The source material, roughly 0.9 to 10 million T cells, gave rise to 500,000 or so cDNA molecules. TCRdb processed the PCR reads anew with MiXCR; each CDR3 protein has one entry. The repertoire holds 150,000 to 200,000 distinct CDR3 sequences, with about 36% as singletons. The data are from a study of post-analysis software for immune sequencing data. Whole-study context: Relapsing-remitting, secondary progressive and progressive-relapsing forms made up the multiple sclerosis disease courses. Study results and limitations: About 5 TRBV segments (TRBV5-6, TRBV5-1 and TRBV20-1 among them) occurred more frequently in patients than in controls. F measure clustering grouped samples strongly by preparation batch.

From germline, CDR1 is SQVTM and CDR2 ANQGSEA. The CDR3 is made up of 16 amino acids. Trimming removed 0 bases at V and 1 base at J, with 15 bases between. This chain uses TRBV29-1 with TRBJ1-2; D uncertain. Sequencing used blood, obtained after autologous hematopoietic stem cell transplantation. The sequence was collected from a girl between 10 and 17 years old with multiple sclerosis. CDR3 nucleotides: TGCAGCGTTGAAGAGGTCAAGGAGAATATTAACTATGGCTACACCTTC. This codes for CSVEEVKENINYGYTF.